The 9 T cell receptor beta chains below come from one sample, sequenced in a study of T-cell memory formation after mild COVID-19. TCRdb fed the 5' RACE reads into MiXCR, producing one record per CDR3 protein. The top ten clones hold approximately 2.2% of a sample with 120,000 to 150,000 distinct CDR3 sequences, 6% to 7% of them seen once. The sequencing input was PBMCs or a T cell subset sorted from them (not recorded which). All receptors derive from an adult woman who had mild COVID-19 (a few samples of this study predate the infection). Cell type and time point are not known.

This chain connects TRBV30 to TRBJ2-7, with D hard to call. This CDR3 contains 14 residues. Germline loops: CDR1 GTSNPN, CDR2 SVGIG (reference sequence). V was cut by 0 bases and J by 0 bases, with 9 bases left in between. The CDR3 coding sequence is TGTGCCTGGAGTGTACGTGGGATCTCCTACGAGCAGTACTTC. It translates to CAWSVRGISYEQYF.

In this sample, this clonotype turned up a few times. The rearrangement uses TRBV11-1 and TRBJ2-7; D gene uncertain. The germline V gene has CDR1 SGHAT and CDR2 FQDESV (reference sequence). The CDR3 contains 11 residues. The V end was cut by 3 bases, the J end by 5 bases, with 5 bases between. CDR3 region: CASSFTDEQYF. In DNA form, the CDR3 reads TGTGCCAGCAGCTTTACGGACGAGCAGTACTTC.

This clonotype was counted ten times or more. The rearrangement links TRBV20-1 to TRBJ1-2; 9 bases line up with TRBD1. CDR3 length equals 14 residues. Germline assignment: CDR1 DFQATT and CDR2 SNEGSKA (reference sequence). V lost 2 bases to trimming and J lost 6 bases; unmatched junction nucleotides: 7. The CDR3 sequence: CSARHPGQGDGYTF. CDR3 nucleotide sequence: TGCAGTGCTAGACACCCGGGACAGGGTGATGGCTACACCTTC.

This clonotype was counted many times. The genes are TRBV5-1 and TRBJ1-2; D unresolved. Per the germline V gene, CDR1 is SGHRS and CDR2 is YFSETQ. The V end lost 0 bases, the J end lost 3 bases, and 9 bases lay between the germline ends. The CDR3 totals 14 residues. CDR3 in amino acids: CASSLGGSDYGYTF. As DNA, the CDR3 is TGCGCCAGCAGCTTGGGAGGGTCTGACTATGGCTACACCTTC.

The chain employs TRBV4-1 and TRBJ2-5; D gene unclear. Per germline, CDR1 MGHRA and CDR2 YSYEKL. The CDR3 covers 14 residues. Trimming pared 4 bases from V and 2 bases from J, leaving 11 bases between. The CDR3 here is CASSLGPAQETQYF. In nucleotides, the CDR3 is TGCGCCAGCAGCCTCGGGCCTGCTCAAGAGACCCAGTACTTC.

This chain joins TRBV28 and TRBJ2-3; 7 nucleotides line up with TRBD2. CDR3 length equals 17 residues. V shed 2 bases and J 7 bases; nucleotides not matched to a gene: 15. CDR1 and CDR2 (germline): MDHEN, SYDVKM. The CDR3 sequence is CASSLGGGGSGFYTQYF. The CDR3 DNA follows: TGTGCCAGCAGTTTAGGTGGTGGCGGGAGTGGGTTTTATACGCAGTATTTT.

This chain joins TRBV7-2 and TRBJ2-7, with D perhaps matching TRBD1 (6 bases). The CDR3 covers 14 residues. Trimming cost V 5 bases and J 4 bases, with 15 bases left between them. CDR1 is SGHTA, CDR2 FQGNSA, per germline. The CDR3 reads CASSRPGTHYEQYF. DNA of the CDR3: TGTGCCAGCAGCAGGCCCGGGACACATTACGAGCAGTACTTC.

This clonotype was observed a handful of times. V is TRBV6-2 or TRBV6-3 and J is TRBJ1-5, with TRBD1 matching over 7 bases. This CDR3 comprises 14 residues. Germline CDR1 and CDR2: MNHEY and SVGEGT. The J segment lost 7 bases and the V segment lost 5 bases, leaving 8 bases of the junction unmatched. In DNA form, the CDR3 reads TGTGCCAGCAGTGCGACAGGGATTGGGCAGCCCCAGCATTTT. Translating gives CASSATGIGQPQHF.

V and J are TRBV5-5 and TRBJ1-1; 8 nucleotides match TRBD1. There are 15 residues in the CDR3. The junction had 6 bases not matched to a gene; V was cut back by 1 base and J by 4 bases. The germline gives CDR1 SGHKS, CDR2 YYEKEE (reference sequence). CDR3 loop: CASSLKDRGSTEAFF. Here the CDR3 DNA reads TGTGCCAGCAGCTTGAAAGACAGGGGCAGCACTGAAGCTTTCTTT.